These T cell receptor beta chains were read from a single sample in a study of blood T cell repertoires in COVID-19. The repertoire was sequenced with immunoSEQ multiplex PCR; TCRdb's copy has only in-frame clones and lacks some. Of about 440,000 clones in the sample, more than 70% were seen once. Source material: peripheral blood. The receptors here all came from a woman in her fifties or sixties with COVID-19, enrolled during active disease. Each CDR3 is given without its conserved first and last residue.

j_call,v_call,cdr3_aa
TRBJ1-1,TRBV29-1,SVGGRPTTAF
TRBJ2-1,TRBV5-6,ASSSRTGRSYNEQF
TRBJ2-7,TRBV9,ASSPQTGADEQY
TRBJ1-4,TRBV14,ASSLGTGVEKLF
TRBJ2-2,TRBV6-1,ASSGLGAGNTGELF
TRBJ2-3,TRBV4-1,ASSQGLVDTQY
TRBJ1-2,TRBV29-1,SVDRADGYT
TRBJ1-3,TRBV13,ASSLVGGRGSGNTIY
TRBJ2-1,TRBV12-3/TRBV12-4,ASSLVAGGGF
TRBJ1-4,TRBV6-1,ASSEARGRQKLF
TRBJ2-7,TRBV5-6,ASSPWPGQGTYEQY
TRBJ2-2,TRBV19,ASSISVNTGELF
TRBJ1-2,TRBV5-4,ASSPSLRGRGLVGGYT
TRBJ1-1,TRBV7-9,ASSPRVVGALNTEAF
TRBJ1-6,TRBV28,ASSPRGSPTNSPLH
TRBJ2-2,TRBV10-3,AISEANSGGIGELF
TRBJ1-2,TRBV30,AWTVRGLS
TRBJ2-2,TRBV6-5,ASSRLGGPGELF
TRBJ2-1,TRBV30,AWSVQGDVQF
TRBJ1-5,TRBV7-3,ASSLKGQQGQPQH
TRBJ1-5,TRBV11-2,ASSLRGESNQPQH
TRBJ2-3,TRBV7-9,ASSRAGGPTDTQY
TRBJ2-7,TRBV18,ASSPRQGRREQY
TRBJ2-3,TRBV3-1/TRBV3-2,ASSHYEDTQY